One sample yielded the 21 T cell receptor beta chains listed below, sequenced in a study of shared clonotypes between healthy human individuals. Measured with immunoSEQ multiplex PCR; TCRdb has only the in-frame clones, and not every one. The data show some 690,000 clones, 90% seen once. Sequencing was carried out using memory CD8+ T cells from PBMCs. Subset noted: CD45RO+ cells pooled with CCR7-negative TemRA cells. These TCRs come from a man between 18 and 35 years old in good health. Some clones in this sample may be carry-over from other donors' samples.

This clone has more than one count but fewer than ten. The rearrangement uses TRBV27 and TRBJ1-4, with TRBD1 identical over 7 bases. The CDR3 is 16 residues long. From germline, CDR1 is MNHEY and CDR2 SMNVEV (reference sequence). V was clipped by 4 bases and J by 1 base; unmatched bases: 6. CDR3 in amino acids: CASSSRQGGTNEKLFF. DNA of the CDR3: TGTGCCAGCAGTTCCAGACAGGGAGGAACTAATGAAAAACTGTTTTTT.

Worth noting for this clone: Other DNA sequences in this sample translate to the same CDR3. The chain recombines TRBV5-6 with TRBJ1-5; no clear D gene. This CDR3 has 14 residues. With 0 bases removed from V and 2 bases from J, the gap between germline ends came to 6 bases. Germline V gene data show CDR1 as SGHDT and CDR2 as YYEEEE. In nucleotides, the CDR3 is TGTGCCAGCAGCTTGGGCGGTGGCAATCAGCCCCAGCATTTT. It translates to CASSLGGGNQPQHF.

The gene calls are TRBV7-8 and TRBJ2-7, with D perhaps matching TRBD2 (6 bases). This CDR3 is 14 amino acids long. The germline gives CDR1 SGHVS, CDR2 FQNEAQ. Deletions cut 6 bases from V and 7 bases from J, with 19 bases between. CDR3 amino acids: CASRLKGLPWEQYF. In DNA form, the CDR3 reads TGTGCCAGCAGATTGAAAGGACTACCGTGGGAGCAGTACTTC. The whole variable domain, remainder taken from reference TRBV7-8 and TRBJ2-7, is GAGVSQSPRYKVAKRGQDVALRCDPISGHVSLFWYQQALGQGPEFLTYFQNEAQLDKSGLPSDRFFAERPEGSVSTLKIQRTQQEDSAVYLCASRLKGLPWEQYFGPGTRLTVT.

This clone was recorded only once. This rearrangement joins TRBV7-3 to TRBJ2-3; D gene ambiguous. Per germline, CDR1 SGHTA and CDR2 FQGTGA. Between the trimmed V and J ends, which lost 3 bases and 2 bases, there was a span of 6 bases. This CDR3 has 13 amino acids. In DNA form, the CDR3 reads TGTGCCAGCAGCTTCTACTTCACAGATACGCAGTATTTT. It specifies CASSFYFTDTQYF.

This clone was detected many times. Other DNA variants within this sample encode the same CDR3. The chain links TRBV7-9 to TRBJ2-3, with 10 bases that match TRBD1. Germline values: CDR1 SEHNR, CDR2 FQNEAQ (reference sequence). Trimming at V came to 5 bases and at J to 4 bases, leaving 3 bases not matched to a gene. The CDR3 spans 14 residues. The CDR3 here is CASSRDRGPDTQYF. The CDR3 region has the DNA TGTGCCAGCAGCCGGGACAGGGGCCCAGATACGCAGTATTTT.

V and J are TRBV5-1 and TRBJ2-7, with 13 bases that match TRBD2. Germline-derived CDR1 and CDR2 are SGHRS and YFSETQ. The V segment lost 4 bases and the J segment 4 bases; nucleotides outside the gene matches: 8. The CDR3 totals 16 residues. Written as DNA, the CDR3 is TGCGCCAGCAGCGGTCAGGGGACTAGCGGGATTTACGAGCAGTACTTC. It specifies CASSGQGTSGIYEQYF.

V usage is TRBV4-1 and J usage is TRBJ1-5; D call uncertain. Germline values: CDR1 MGHRA, CDR2 YSYEKL. Trimming removed 0 bases from V and 7 bases from J, with 16 bases in between. The CDR3 runs to 16 residues. Here the CDR3 DNA reads TGCGCCAGCAGCCAAGATGTAAGTTTGGTCCTCCAGCCCCAGCATTTT. The encoded protein is CASSQDVSLVLQPQHF.

Note on this clone: Additional DNA sequences in this sample encode the identical CDR3. V gene TRBV28 combines with J gene TRBJ2-7; 8 nucleotides agree with TRBD2. CDR3 length: 13 amino acids. The germline V gene has CDR1 MDHEN and CDR2 SYDVKM. J lost 3 bases, V lost 6 bases, and 4 bases had no gene match. CDR3 nucleotide sequence: TGTGCCAGCAGATACCGGGGGGGCTACGAGCAGTACTTC. Its protein product is CASRYRGGYEQYF.

The chain employs TRBV7-2 and TRBJ2-7, with no clear D. Germline-derived CDR1 and CDR2 are SGHTA and FQGNSA. The CDR3 extends over 14 amino acids. V was pared by 5 bases and J by 4 bases, with 15 bases between. CDR3 residues: CASSPLLRLYEQYF. In nucleotides, the CDR3 is TGTGCCAGCAGCCCTTTACTCAGACTTTACGAGCAGTACTTC.

The rearrangement joins TRBV27 to TRBJ2-1; D remains unclear. V gave up 11 bases and J gave up 0 bases, with 11 bases separating them. From germline, CDR1 is MNHEY and CDR2 SMNVEV (reference sequence). This CDR3 region has 13 residues. The CDR3 DNA follows: TGTGCCGCCTCTCCAAGCTCCTACAATGAGCAGTTCTTC. Translation gives CAASPSSYNEQFF.

The chain joins TRBV5-4 to TRBJ2-3; D remains unclear. The CDR3 spans 14 residues. Germline CDR1 reads SGHNT; CDR2 reads YYREEE (reference sequence). With 4 bases removed from V and 3 bases from J, the gap between germline ends came to 12 bases. CDR3 in amino acids: CASSRAVGTDTQYF. The CDR3 coding sequence is TGTGCCAGCAGCCGGGCGGTAGGAACAGATACGCAGTATTTT.

This clone was seen only once. The rearrangement uses TRBV29-1 and TRBJ1-5; D remains unclear. The CDR3 sequence is 13 residues long. Germline lookup yields CDR1 SQVTM and CDR2 ANQGSEA. V lost 4 bases and J lost 2, with 9 bases in between. The CDR3 is CSVAEWRNQPQHF. The CDR3 DNA sequence: TGCAGCGTTGCGGAGTGGCGCAATCAGCCCCAGCATTTT.

This chain uses TRBV19 with TRBJ1-2, with a weak D call TRBD1 (5 bases). The germline gives CDR1 LNHDA, CDR2 SQIVND (reference sequence). V was trimmed by 3 bases and J by 6 bases, leaving 17 bases between them. The CDR3 consists of 15 residues. DNA of the CDR3: TGTGCCAGTAGTATTTGGGACGGCGCTACGGATGGCTACACCTTC. The encoded protein is CASSIWDGATDGYTF.

The chain carries TRBV6-6 and TRBJ1-1; D ambiguous. The germline CDR1 and CDR2 sequences are MNHNY and SVGAGI (reference sequence). There are 12 residues in the CDR3. V gave up 6 bases and J gave up 4 bases, with 9 bases separating them. The CDR3 loop is CASSPGPTEAFF. The CDR3 coding sequence is TGTGCCAGCAGCCCAGGTCCCACTGAAGCTTTCTTT.

This clone was observed once. The chain has TRBV28 and TRBJ2-1, with 8 nucleotides matching TRBD2. With V trimmed by 2 bases and J by 7 bases, 13 bases remained unmatched. CDR3 length: 17 amino acids. CDR1 is MDHEN and CDR2 is SYDVKM in the germline V gene. The CDR3 coding sequence is TGTGCCAGCAGTTTAGGGGAAAGCGGGAGAATGGGTAATGAGCAGTTCTTC. Its translation: CASSLGESGRMGNEQFF.

This clone was recorded only once. The chain has TRBV6-5 and TRBJ1-5; 10 nucleotides align to TRBD1. The V segment lost 8 bases and the J segment 7 bases; nucleotides outside the gene matches: 11. Per the germline V gene, CDR1 is MNHEY and CDR2 is SVGAGI. The CDR3 spans 15 residues. The CDR3 loop reads CASQSGTGANQPQHF. CDR3 bases: TGTGCCAGCCAGAGCGGGACAGGGGCAAACCAGCCCCAGCATTTT.

With respect to this clone: Additional DNA sequences in this sample encode the identical CDR3. V and J are TRBV7-9 and TRBJ2-3; D is unresolved. Looked up from germline, CDR1 is SEHNR and CDR2 is FQNEAQ (reference sequence). This CDR3 is built from 11 residues. The V end lost 2 bases, the J end lost 3 bases, and 0 bases lay between the germline ends. The CDR3 sequence: CASSLTDTQYF. The CDR3 DNA sequence: TGTGCCAGCAGCTTAACAGATACGCAGTATTTT.

The rearrangement links TRBV6-1 to TRBJ1-5; D unresolved. Looked up from germline, CDR1 is MNHNS and CDR2 is SASEGT. The CDR3 is 12 amino acids. V was cut by 2 bases and J by 10 bases, with 9 bases left in between. The CDR3 is CASSESPGPQHF. Written as DNA, the CDR3 is TGTGCCAGCAGTGAAAGTCCTGGACCCCAGCATTTT.

Concerning this clone itself: The same CDR3 also results from other DNA sequences found in this sample. V is TRBV6-5 and J is TRBJ2-7, with TRBD1 identical over 11 bases. CDR1 and CDR2 from the germline V gene are MNHEY and SVGAGI. V was pared by 6 bases and J by 4 bases, with 8 bases of the junction left unmatched. The CDR3 totals 15 residues. The CDR3 bases are TGTGCCAGCAGCGCCGGGACAGGGGGGTCGTACGAGCAGTACTTC. It encodes CASSAGTGGSYEQYF.

This rearrangement joins TRBV19 to TRBJ2-7; 14 nucleotides agree with TRBD2. With 5 bases clipped from V and 2 bases from J, the junction kept 5 bases outside the gene matches. Looked up from germline, CDR1 is LNHDA and CDR2 is SQIVND (reference sequence). CDR3 length: 16 residues. The CDR3 coding sequence is TGTGCCAGTAGTGACCTGGGACTAGCGGGAGCCTACGAGCAGTACTTC. It specifies CASSDLGLAGAYEQYF.

This clone is a singleton in its sample. CDR3 coding DNA: TGTGCCAGCAGTTTCGGAGGGCTTGGAGAAAAACTGTTTTTT. It specifies CASSFGGLGEKLFF. This rearrangement joins TRBV28 to TRBJ1-4; no reliable D call. Trimming pared 3 bases from V and 8 bases from J, leaving 13 bases between. The CDR3 spans 14 residues. Germline assignment: CDR1 MDHEN and CDR2 SYDVKM. The full variable domain, its missing parts supplied by reference TRBV28 and TRBJ1-4, is DVKVTQSSRYLVKRTGEKVFLECVQDMDHENMFWYRQDPGLGLRLIYFSYDVKMKEKGDIPEGYSVSREKKERFSLILESASTNQTSMYLCASSFGGLGEKLFFGSGTQLSVL.